This TCR beta chain was identified in a study of beta chain features in type 1 diabetes. Points from the study as a whole: Researchers reported that naive, central memory and Treg TCRB repertoires appeared more similar in patients than in healthy donors. Moderately but significantly shorter TCRB CDR3s were found in Type 1 diabetes patients in all four CD4+ subsets.

TCRB transcripts that were expressed got sequenced, as all of the isolated RNA had been reverse transcribed. About 3.4 million reads per sample on average were obtained from naive, central memory and regulatory T cell samples. Libraries were prepared by immunoSEQ multiplex PCR; TCRdb keeps only in-frame clonotypes and omits some of them. In the table there are a few hundred thousand clones, 8% to 10% of which are singletons. This CDR3 has 14 amino acids. J was trimmed by 4 bases and V by 5 bases; bases with no gene match: 3. Germline-derived CDR1 and CDR2 are SGHTA and FQGTGA. This clone has ten or more counts. Its antigen is currently unknown.

This sequence originates from a man aged 25 to 45 with type 1 diabetes. The V and J genes are TRBV7-3 and TRBJ1-1, with TRBD1 matching over 11 bases. The sequenced material came from central memory CD4+ T cells from blood. CDR3 nucleotides: TGTGCCAGCAGCGGACAGGGGGCGTTCACTGAAGCTTTCTTT. Its protein is CASSGQGAFTEAFF.